Presented here are 11 T cell receptor beta chains from one specimen sequenced in a study of control samples from healthy donors and cancer patients. This table comes from immunoSEQ multiplex PCR, and its TCRdb copy is limited to in-frame clones, with some not included. The table includes 100,000 or so clones, roughly 83% detected once. The specimen was blood. The receptors were sampled from a woman aged 25 to 39 in good health.

The V gene is TRBV6-5, the J gene TRBJ1-5; 7 bases match TRBD1. CDR1 and CDR2 from the germline V gene are MNHEY and SVGAGI. The CDR3 sequence is 14 residues long. J lost 6 bases, V lost 6 bases, and 8 bases had no gene match. As DNA, the CDR3 is TGTGCCAGCAGGTCTTTACAGGGGACTCAGCCCCAGCATTTT. Residues: CASRSLQGTQPQHF.

This rearrangement joins TRBV11-2 to TRBJ1-1; no clear D. Trimming removed 6 bases at V and 3 bases at J, with 11 bases between. This CDR3 has 13 residues. Germline V gene data show CDR1 as SGHAT and CDR2 as FQNNGV. The CDR3 spells CASSPNGYTEAFF. CDR3 coding DNA: TGTGCCAGCAGTCCGAACGGTTACACTGAAGCTTTCTTT.

This clone was counted between two and nine times. V gene TRBV2 combines with J gene TRBJ1-1, with D unresolved. The CDR3 is 14 residues long. Germline CDR1 and CDR2: SNHLY and FYNNEI. V lost 2 bases and J lost 4, with 11 bases in between. Written as DNA, the CDR3 is TGTGCCAGCAGTGAAATACGTTCGAGCACTGAAGCTTTCTTT. It yields the protein CASSEIRSSTEAFF.

The chain is built from TRBV18 and TRBJ1-2, with D possibly matching TRBD1 (5 bases). V was cut by 1 base and J by 3 bases, with 18 bases left in between. The germline V gene has CDR1 KGHSH and CDR2 LQKENI. The CDR3 is 17 amino acids. The CDR3 nucleotides are TGTGCCAGCTCACCACTCGGTTCGGGACTCGACCACTATGGCTACACCTTC. This sequence encodes CASSPLGSGLDHYGYTF.

The sample holds one count of this clone. The CDR3 spells CASSQPSGGSQFF. CDR3 bases: TGTGCCAGCAGCCAGCCCTCAGGGGGCTCACAGTTCTTC. The chain carries TRBV3-1 (or the pseudogene TRBV3-2) and TRBJ2-1; TRBD1 agrees at 8 bases. This CDR3 region has 13 residues. J was trimmed by 13 bases and V by 3 bases; bases with no gene match: 8. In germline, CDR1 is LGHDT, CDR2 YNNKEL (reference sequence).

CDR3 residues: CASSAGNTGELFF. The CDR3 bases are TGTGCCAGCAGTGCGGGGAACACCGGGGAGCTGTTTTTT. This chain joins TRBV6-4 and TRBJ2-2; D is undetermined. Germline V CDR1 and CDR2: MRHNA, SNTAGT. The CDR3 length is 13 residues. The V and J ends lost 4 bases and 1 base respectively, with 4 bases between them.

This chain connects TRBV6-2 or TRBV6-3 to TRBJ2-7; perhaps TRBD1 as D (5 bases). With 2 bases removed from V and 5 bases from J, the gap between germline ends came to 16 bases. Germline V lookup: CDR1 MNHEY, CDR2 SVGEGT. The CDR3 has 15 residues. The CDR3 DNA is TGTGCCAGCAGTTACACCGACAAGGGGCGCGACGAGCAGTACTTC. Its translation: CASSYTDKGRDEQYF.

V gene TRBV18 combines with J gene TRBJ1-1; the D gene is possibly TRBD1 (5 bases). Trimming stripped 3 bases from V and 10 bases from J, with 12 bases between. The germline CDR1 and CDR2 sequences are KGHSH and LQKENI. CDR3 length equals 12 residues. This CDR3 reads CASSPQGLSAFF. The CDR3 nucleotides read TGTGCCAGCTCACCCCAGGGCCTTTCAGCTTTCTTT.

The chain joins TRBV6-5 to TRBJ1-1; a weak D match, TRBD1 (6 bases). The CDR3 totals 13 residues. Deletions cut 6 bases from V and 5 bases from J, with 13 bases between. Germline CDR1 is MNHEY and CDR2 is SVGAGI. The CDR3 reads CASSHNRDTEAFF. The CDR3 DNA follows: TGTGCCAGCAGCCACAACAGGGATACTGAAGCTTTCTTT.

This rearrangement joins TRBV6-5 to TRBJ1-2, with D tentatively TRBD1 (6 bases). The ends were cut back, 5 bases at V and 5 bases at J, with 15 bases in the middle. The CDR3 spans 14 residues. Germline lookup yields CDR1 MNHEY and CDR2 SVGAGI. CDR3 sequence: CASSPGRGLYGYTF. DNA of the CDR3: TGTGCCAGCAGTCCGGGACGGGGGCTATATGGCTACACCTTC.

This chain uses TRBV27 with TRBJ2-3; TRBD2 aligns across 8 bases. Germline V gene data show CDR1 as MNHEY and CDR2 as SMNVEV (reference sequence). The CDR3 is made up of 19 amino acids. Trimming removed 0 bases from V and 2 bases from J; junction bases left unmatched: 13. The CDR3 DNA reads as TGTGCCAGCAGTTTATCCCCGGGACTAGTCGGTGGGCACACAGATACGCAGTATTTT. It yields the protein CASSLSPGLVGGHTDTQYF.